Listed here are 27 T cell receptor beta chains from one sample, sequenced in a study of control samples from healthy donors and cancer patients. Assay: immunoSEQ multiplex PCR; the TCRdb copy retains only in-frame clones and omits some. The table includes roughly 80,000 clones, around nine tenths detected once. Sequenced: blood. Every receptor here comes from a woman in her forties or fifties in good health.

The rearrangement uses TRBV11-3 and TRBJ1-1; D remains ambiguous. Between the trimmed V and J ends, which lost 9 bases and 8 bases, there was a span of 10 bases. Germline CDR1 SGHNT, CDR2 YENEEA. The length of the CDR3 is 10 residues. Here the CDR3 reads CASVHLEAFF. Written as DNA, the CDR3 is TGTGCCAGTGTCCACTTAGAAGCTTTCTTT.

The J gene is TRBJ1-5, the V gene TRBV6-5, with a possible D match to TRBD1 (5 bases). The CDR3 sequence is 13 residues long. V was pared by 6 bases and J by 2 bases, with 8 bases between. Germline loops: CDR1 MNHEY, CDR2 SVGAGI. The CDR3 loop reads CASRGDGNQPQHF. CDR3 nucleotides: TGTGCCAGCAGAGGGGATGGCAATCAGCCCCAGCATTTT.

The CDR3 protein is CASEHYRRRVHGYTF. The CDR3 nucleotides are TGTGCCAGCGAACACTACAGGCGCAGAGTGCATGGCTACACCTTC. The V and J genes are TRBV5-6 and TRBJ1-2, with D maybe TRBD1 (5 bases). This CDR3 has 15 amino acids. Per the germline V gene, CDR1 is SGHDT and CDR2 is YYEEEE. Trimming stripped 7 bases from V and 6 bases from J, with 22 bases between. The full variable domain, its missing parts supplied by reference TRBV5-6 and TRBJ1-2, is DAGVTQSPTHLIKTRGQQVTLRCSPKSGHDTVSWYQQALGQGPQFIFQYYEEEERQRGNFPDRFSGHQFPNYSSELNVNALLLGDSALYLCASEHYRRRVHGYTFGSGTRLTVV.

The CDR3 DNA is TGTGCCAGCAGCGCCTGGGACAGGGGCTATGGCTACACCTTC. This encodes CASSAWDRGYGYTF. V and J are TRBV9 and TRBJ1-2; 10 bases align to TRBD1. V lost 3 bases, J lost 4 bases, and 3 bases stayed unmatched. CDR1 is SGDLS, CDR2 YYNGEE, per germline. The CDR3 is 14 residues long.

This clone appeared a single time. The chain carries TRBV19 and TRBJ2-3, with 15 bases matching TRBD2. The length of the CDR3 is 16 residues. From germline, CDR1 is LNHDA and CDR2 SQIVND (reference sequence). V lost 7 bases to trimming and J lost 3 bases; unmatched junction nucleotides: 5. The CDR3 here is CASTRTSGGATDTQYF. In DNA, the CDR3 is TGTGCCAGTACCCGGACTAGCGGGGGGGCAACAGATACGCAGTATTTT.

The rearrangement uses TRBV6-1 and TRBJ1-1, with D possibly matching TRBD1 (5 bases). Looked up from germline, CDR1 is MNHNS and CDR2 is SASEGT. The CDR3 loop spans 12 amino acids. Between the trimmed V and J ends, which lost 3 bases and 6 bases, there was a span of 8 bases. CDR3 coding DNA: TGTGCCAGCAGTGAGGGACGCGCTGAAGCTTTCTTT. As protein: CASSEGRAEAFF.

The gene calls are TRBV4-2 and TRBJ2-1; 10 bases align to TRBD2. Germline V gene data show CDR1 as LGHNA and CDR2 as YNFKEQ. The J segment lost 6 bases and the V segment lost 1 base, leaving 12 bases of the junction unmatched. The CDR3 totals 18 residues. This chain's CDR3 is CASSQVEVQRGGRNEQFF. For the CDR3, the DNA is TGTGCCAGCAGCCAAGTGGAAGTTCAGCGGGGGGGCCGCAATGAGCAGTTCTTC.

J is TRBJ2-1 and V is TRBV19; D unresolved. The V and J ends lost 9 bases and 9 bases respectively, with 12 bases between them. Germline CDR1 is LNHDA and CDR2 is SQIVND (reference sequence). This CDR3 spans 11 amino acids. CDR3 DNA sequence: TGTGCCAGCACTGACGGGCCTGAGCAGTTCTTC. Its protein is CASTDGPEQFF. The full variable domain, rest sourced from reference TRBV19 and TRBJ2-1, is DGGITQSPKYLFRKEGQNVTLSCEQNLNHDAMYWYRQDPGQGLRLIYYSQIVNDFQKGDIAEGYSVSREKKESFPLTVTSAQKNPTAFYLCASTDGPEQFFGPGTRLTVL.

The gene calls are TRBV2 and TRBJ1-2; D unclear. Germline CDR1 reads SNHLY; CDR2 reads FYNNEI. There are 10 residues in the CDR3. The V end lost 4 bases, the J end lost 13 bases, and 10 bases lay between the germline ends. The CDR3 nucleotides read TGTGCCAGCAGTGTTAGGGTTTGCACCTTC. Protein product: CASSVRVCTF.

The genes are TRBV6-5 and TRBJ1-2, with 9 bases identical to TRBD1. V gave up 5 bases and J gave up 7 bases; unmatched junction bases: 8. Germline V gives CDR1 MNHEY, CDR2 SVGAGI. The CDR3 has 14 amino acids. CDR3 amino acids: CASSTGGAGSGYTF. CDR3 in DNA: TGTGCCAGCAGTACAGGGGGCGCGGGGTCTGGCTACACCTTC.

The chain is built from TRBV2 and TRBJ1-2; D is uncertain. This CDR3 is built from 14 residues. Germline lookup yields CDR1 SNHLY and CDR2 FYNNEI. The V end was cut by 5 bases, the J end by 2 bases, with 12 bases between. For the CDR3, the DNA is TGTGCCAGCAGTCCCCTCTCGGGGAACTATGGCTACACCTTC. Translating gives CASSPLSGNYGYTF.

This clone was detected only once. The gene calls are TRBV7-9 and TRBJ1-2, with 7 bases matching TRBD1. The CDR3 extends over 13 amino acids. The V and J ends lost 5 bases and 4 bases, in that order; junction bases with no gene match: 4. Germline V gene data show CDR1 as SEHNR and CDR2 as FQNEAQ (reference sequence). The CDR3 is CASSNQGVYGYTF. CDR3 coding DNA: TGTGCCAGCAGCAACCAGGGGGTCTATGGCTACACCTTC. The whole variable domain, filled in from reference TRBV7-9 and TRBJ1-2, reads DTGVSQNPRHKITKRGQNVTFRCDPISEHNRLYWYRQTLGQGPEFLTYFQNEAQLEKSRLLSDRFSAERPKGSFSTLEIQRTEQGDSAMYLCASSNQGVYGYTFGSGTRLTVV.

The chain recombines TRBV4-1 with TRBJ1-1; 8 bases match TRBD1. Germline V gene lookup returns CDR1 MGHRA and CDR2 YSYEKL. Trimming removed 7 bases from V and 5 bases from J; junction bases left unmatched: 6. The CDR3 sequence is 13 residues long. For the CDR3, the DNA is TGCGCCAGCAAACAGGGGGTTGGAACTGAAGCTTTCTTT. Protein sequence: CASKQGVGTEAFF.

V and J are TRBV7-9 and TRBJ1-1; 7 bases are a match to TRBD1. The V gene's germline CDR1 is SEHNR and CDR2 FQNEAQ (reference sequence). The CDR3 is 13 amino acids. V lost 5 bases and J lost 8; bases outside the gene matches: 8. The CDR3 coding sequence is TGTGCCAGCAGCCGACTGACAGGGTGGGAAGCTTTCTTT. It yields the protein CASSRLTGWEAFF.

This clone has only one observation. The chain is built from TRBV5-4 and TRBJ2-2; tentatively, D is TRBD2 (6 bases). The germline V gene encodes CDR1 SGHNT and CDR2 YYREEE (reference sequence). CDR3 length: 15 residues. With 0 bases removed from V and 0 bases from J, the gap between germline ends came to 6 bases. Written as DNA, the CDR3 is TGTGCCAGCAGCTTGGGACTAGCGAACACCGGGGAGCTGTTTTTT. Translated, it gives CASSLGLANTGELFF.

The chain is built from TRBV25-1 and TRBJ1-1; D not resolved. V lost 4 bases to trimming and J lost 5 bases, with 11 bases between them. CDR1 is MGHDK and CDR2 is SYGVNS in the germline V gene. The CDR3 has 13 residues. This CDR3 reads CASSGAGGTEAFF. CDR3 nucleotides: TGTGCCAGCAGTGGGGCAGGCGGTACTGAAGCTTTCTTT.

V usage is TRBV27 and J usage is TRBJ2-1, with D possibly TRBD1 on 6 matching bases. The CDR3 covers 13 residues. V lost 0 bases, J lost 6 bases, and 6 bases lay in between. The germline V gene encodes CDR1 MNHEY and CDR2 SMNVEV (reference sequence). In DNA, the CDR3 is TGTGCCAGCAGTTTATCGGGGGCCAATGAGCAGTTCTTC. Its protein product is CASSLSGANEQFF.

CDR3 sequence (DNA): TGTGCCAGTAGTATAGACGACAGGGGAGGCTACAATGAGCAGTTCTTC. Its protein is CASSIDDRGGYNEQFF. The chain combines TRBV19 with TRBJ2-1; 8 bases agree with TRBD1. Germline V gives CDR1 LNHDA, CDR2 SQIVND (reference sequence). CDR3 length: 16 residues. V shed 0 bases and J 3 bases; nucleotides not matched to a gene: 4.

Concerning this clone itself: A read error may produce the germline difference seen at one junction end. The chain links TRBV29-1 to TRBJ2-3; D gene ambiguous. This CDR3 spans 13 amino acids. Germline values: CDR1 SQVTM, CDR2 ANQGSEA. The CDR3 spells CSVKDYSTDTQYF. Written as DNA, the CDR3 is TGCAGCGTTAAAGATTACAGCACAGATACGCAGTATTTT.

The gene calls are TRBV19 and TRBJ2-2; D not resolved. Trimming took off 3 bases at V and 5 bases at J, with 7 bases between the two ends. CDR1 is LNHDA and CDR2 is SQIVND in the germline V gene (reference sequence). The CDR3 consists of 13 residues. CDR3 nucleotides: TGTGCCAGTAGTATCGGCGTTACCGGGGAGCTGTTTTTT. It translates to CASSIGVTGELFF.

The rearrangement joins TRBV10-1 to TRBJ2-7; tentative D call: TRBD1 (6 bases). Trimming removed 0 bases at V and 3 bases at J, with 12 bases between. CDR1 is WNHNN, CDR2 SYGVQD, per germline (reference sequence). The CDR3 is 15 residues long. CDR3 bases: TGCGCCAGCAGTGAGTCGTCAGGGGACCTCTACGAGCAGTACTTC. It is translated as CASSESSGDLYEQYF.

This chain joins TRBV6-6 and TRBJ2-1; 8 nucleotides agree with TRBD2. Germline V CDR1 and CDR2: MNHNY, SVGAGI (reference sequence). CDR3 length equals 16 residues. V trimming: 7 bases; J trimming: 7 bases; junction bases outside the gene matches: 15. The CDR3 DNA follows: TGTGCCAGCACCAACTGGAGAATGCGGGGGGTAAATGAGCAGTTCTTC. As protein: CASTNWRMRGVNEQFF.

The rearrangement uses TRBV7-9 and TRBJ2-1; D unclear. V lost 6 bases to trimming and J lost 9 bases, with 9 bases between them. The length of the CDR3 is 11 residues. Germline lookup yields CDR1 SEHNR and CDR2 FQNEAQ (reference sequence). The CDR3, as DNA: TGTGCCAGCAGTAGCCTGGGTGAGCAGTTCTTC. Translating it yields CASSSLGEQFF. Filled out from reference TRBV7-9 and TRBJ2-1, the complete variable domain reads DTGVSQNPRHKITKRGQNVTFRCDPISEHNRLYWYRQTLGQGPEFLTYFQNEAQLEKSRLLSDRFSAERPKGSFSTLEIQRTEQGDSAMYLCASSSLGEQFFGPGTRLTVL.

The V and J genes are TRBV7-2 and TRBJ2-1, with TRBD2 as a possible D gene (6 bases). Looked up from germline, CDR1 is SGHTA and CDR2 is FQGNSA. Trimming removed 4 bases at V and 7 bases at J, with 17 bases between. This CDR3 is 15 amino acids long. Here the CDR3 reads CASSSGGTSRNEQFF. The DNA of the CDR3 is TGTGCCAGCAGCTCTGGGGGGACCTCACGGAATGAGCAGTTCTTC.

This chain links TRBV18 with TRBJ2-5; 9 bases line up with TRBD1. The V gene end was trimmed by 5 bases and the J gene end by 3 bases; junction bases not matched to a gene: 4. Germline CDR1 reads KGHSH; CDR2 reads LQKENI. This CDR3 is built from 14 residues. The CDR3 bases are TGTGCCAGCTCAGTAGGGACAGGGAAAGAGACCCAGTACTTC. It translates to CASSVGTGKETQYF.

V gene TRBV29-1 combines with J gene TRBJ2-1; 8 bases align to TRBD1. This CDR3 contains 12 residues. V lost 7 bases, J lost 8 bases, and 7 bases stayed unmatched. CDR1 SQVTM and CDR2 ANQGSEA come from the germline V gene. The DNA of the CDR3 is TGCAGCGCACCCAGACAGGGGTATGAGCAGTTCTTC. Translation: CSAPRQGYEQFF.

This chain links TRBV7-2 with TRBJ2-3; 11 bases agree with TRBD2. The trim removed 1 base at V and 3 bases at J, leaving 3 bases unmatched. Germline assignment: CDR1 SGHTA and CDR2 FQGNSA. This CDR3 is 16 amino acids long. Here the CDR3 reads CASSLVASGGTDTQYF. CDR3 in DNA: TGTGCCAGCAGCTTAGTGGCTAGCGGGGGGACAGATACGCAGTATTTT.